One and the same sample provided the 3 T cell receptor beta chains below, sequenced in a study of shared clonotypes between healthy human individuals. The method was immunoSEQ multiplex PCR; TCRdb's version includes in-frame clones alone and lacks a portion of them. The table shows approximately 2.5 million clones, with more than 85% occurring only once. What was sequenced was naive CD4+ T cells from PBMCs. Subset noted: CD45RA+ positively selected. All receptors come from a man younger than 30 in good health. Some clones in this sample may be carry-over from other donors' samples.

The chain has TRBV19 and TRBJ1-2, with unresolved D. The CDR3 runs to 12 residues. Germline values: CDR1 LNHDA, CDR2 SQIVND (reference sequence). V dropped 5 bases and J dropped 4 bases, with 8 bases sitting between them. CDR3 nucleotides: TGTGCCAGTAGTGTCCAGGCCTATGGCTACACCTTC. As protein: CASSVQAYGYTF.

This clone was picked up one time. An end of the junction does not agree with germline; a read error may underlie this. This chain connects TRBV2 to TRBJ2-5, with 11 bases identical to TRBD2. Looked up from germline, CDR1 is SNHLY and CDR2 is FYNNEI. The CDR3 length is 17 residues. The CDR3 coding sequence is TGTGCCAGCAGTCAAGCGCCAATACTAGCGGGAGACGGGACCCAGTACTTC. It yields the protein CASSQAPILAGDGTQYF.

This chain joins TRBV28 and TRBJ2-7, with D maybe TRBD2 (7 bases). V was shortened by 6 bases and J by 4 bases, with 16 bases between the two germline ends. CDR3 length: 14 residues. Germline values: CDR1 MDHEN, CDR2 SYDVKM. As DNA, the CDR3 is TGTGCCAGCAGCCCCCACGGGGGGCGGTACGAGCAGTACTTC. Protein sequence: CASSPHGGRYEQYF.